This T cell receptor (beta chain) was captured by sequencing in a study of shared clonotypes between healthy human individuals. Study-wide results and limits: Shared clonotypes across all four donors exceeded non-shared ones in generation probability.

The germline V gene has CDR1 MDHEN and CDR2 SYDVKM. There are 17 residues in the CDR3. V was trimmed by 5 bases and J by 0 bases, leaving 17 bases between them. Details on this clone: The antigen remains unidentified.

All the donors were Caucasian adults who lived in Nashville, Tennessee. TCRdb's table, derived via immunoSEQ multiplex PCR, lists solely in-frame clones and lacks some. The sample shows some 2.4 million clones, more than 85% of them seen only once. The source is a man aged 18 to 29 in good health. Some clones in this sample may be carry-over from other donors' samples. The chain combines TRBV28 with TRBJ1-3; TRBD1 might be the D (6 bases). Specimen: naive CD4+ T cells from PBMCs. Stated subset: CD45RA+ positively selected. The CDR3 loop is CASSQPTGPSSGNTIYF. DNA of the CDR3: TGTGCCAGCAGTCAACCGACAGGCCCGAGCTCTGGAAACACCATATATTTT.